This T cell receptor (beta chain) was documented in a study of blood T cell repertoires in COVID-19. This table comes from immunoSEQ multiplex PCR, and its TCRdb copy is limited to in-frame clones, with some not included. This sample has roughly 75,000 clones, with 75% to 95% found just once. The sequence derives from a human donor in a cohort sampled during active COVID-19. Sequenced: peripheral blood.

CDR3 sequence reads: CASSDPSGGAGPTRDTQYF. DNA of the CDR3: TGCGCCAGCAGCGATCCTAGCGGGGGGGCCGGTCCCACCCGGGATACGCAGTATTTT. This chain joins TRBV5-1 and TRBJ2-3; TRBD2 aligns across 12 bases. The CDR3 has 19 residues. Germline V lookup: CDR1 SGHRS, CDR2 YFSETQ. The junction had 18 bases not matched to a gene; V was cut back by 4 bases and J by 6 bases.